These 30 T cell receptor beta chains came from one sample sequenced in a study of T cell responses to AZD1222 COVID-19 vaccine. Measured with immunoSEQ multiplex PCR; TCRdb has only the in-frame clones, and not every one. In the table there are approximately 120,000 clones, approximately 90% of which are singletons. The sample here was peripheral blood, taken on day 0 of AZD1222 vaccination. Every receptor here comes from an adult in good health.

This chain links TRBV28 with TRBJ1-1; 7 bases agree with TRBD1. V was clipped by 10 bases and J by 2 bases; unmatched bases: 7. Germline V lookup: CDR1 MDHEN, CDR2 SYDVKM. This CDR3 region has 13 residues. Written as DNA, the CDR3 is TGTGCCACATCCGGGACAGCCAACACTGAAGCTTTCTTT. Residues: CATSGTANTEAFF.

V usage is TRBV6-1 and J usage is TRBJ2-3; D possibly corresponds to TRBD2 (6 bases). V was shortened by 3 bases and J by 6 bases, with 13 bases between the two germline ends. The germline gives CDR1 MNHNS, CDR2 SASEGT. The CDR3 length is 14 residues. The CDR3 loop reads CASSDRAGRDTQYF. CDR3 DNA sequence: TGTGCCAGCAGTGATCGGGCAGGGAGGGATACGCAGTATTTT.

V gene TRBV6-2 or TRBV6-3 combines with J gene TRBJ1-2; D is possibly TRBD1 (5 bases). This CDR3 contains 13 residues. Trimming took 5 bases from V and 6 from J, leaving 13 bases between them. The germline CDR1 and CDR2 sequences are MNHEY and SVGEGT. CDR3 in amino acids: CASSTQGGDGYTF. In nucleotides, the CDR3 is TGTGCCAGCAGTACTCAGGGTGGCGATGGCTACACCTTC.

The V and J genes are TRBV2 and TRBJ2-7; D not resolved. The CDR3 contains 14 residues. Trimming cost V 7 bases and J 6 bases, with 19 bases left between them. Germline assignment: CDR1 SNHLY and CDR2 FYNNEI. CDR3 sequence: CASTLFSSTGEQYF. The CDR3 nucleotides read TGTGCCAGCACCCTCTTCTCCTCTACGGGCGAGCAGTACTTC.

The chain recombines TRBV2 with TRBJ2-2; no reliable D call. Germline V gene data show CDR1 as SNHLY and CDR2 as FYNNEI. CDR3 length: 12 residues. V gave up 8 bases and J gave up 3 bases, with 7 bases separating them. This chain's CDR3 is CASGMDTGELFF. The CDR3 DNA is TGTGCCAGCGGGATGGACACCGGGGAGCTGTTTTTT.

The chain carries TRBV29-1 and TRBJ2-3; no clear D gene. The germline V gene encodes CDR1 SQVTM and CDR2 ANQGSEA. The CDR3 totals 12 residues. Trimming took off 4 bases at V and 2 bases at J, with 7 bases between the two ends. The CDR3 DNA follows: TGCAGCGTTGGGGCAGACACAGATACGCAGTATTTT. Translated, it gives CSVGADTDTQYF.

The chain links TRBV2 to TRBJ1-1; D unclear. The CDR3 is made up of 13 amino acids. V shed 10 bases and J shed 5 bases, with 17 bases lying between them. Germline CDR1 reads SNHLY; CDR2 reads FYNNEI. CDR3 sequence: CATSALGGTEAFF. The CDR3 nucleotides are TGTGCCACCTCGGCACTTGGAGGGACTGAAGCTTTCTTT.

The chain employs TRBV19 and TRBJ2-6; no clear D. CDR1 is LNHDA and CDR2 is SQIVND in the germline V gene (reference sequence). V lost 5 bases and J lost 5, with 10 bases in between. There are 14 residues in the CDR3. Written as DNA, the CDR3 is TGTGCCAGTAGTGACGAGTGGAGGGCCAACGTCCTGACTTTC. Protein: CASSDEWRANVLTF.

The chain uses TRBV5-8 and TRBJ1-1, with a tentative D call TRBD1 (5 bases). V was shortened by 7 bases and J by 4 bases, with 23 bases between the two germline ends. CDR3 length: 16 residues. Per the germline V gene, CDR1 is SGHTS and CDR2 is YDEGEE. The CDR3 reads CASCGAGGGECTEAFF. CDR3 in DNA: TGTGCCAGCTGCGGGGCGGGCGGGGGAGAATGCACTGAAGCTTTCTTT.

The chain uses TRBV7-9 and TRBJ1-5; unclear D gene. The CDR3 is 13 amino acids. The V end was cut by 5 bases, the J end by 1 base, with 6 bases between. Germline values: CDR1 SEHNR, CDR2 FQNEAQ (reference sequence). CDR3 nucleotide sequence: TGTGCCAGCAGCCTTGACAGCAATCAGCCCCAGCATTTT. Its translation is CASSLDSNQPQHF.

This chain links TRBV3-1 (or the pseudogene TRBV3-2) with TRBJ2-1, with 7 bases that match TRBD2. Trimming at V came to 1 base and at J to 6 bases, leaving 0 bases not matched to a gene. The CDR3 is 13 residues long. CDR1 and CDR2 from the germline V gene are LGHDT and YNNKEL (reference sequence). In DNA form, the CDR3 reads TGTGCCAGCAGCCAAGGGACTAGCAATGAGCAGTTCTTC. This gives the protein CASSQGTSNEQFF.

This rearrangement joins TRBV7-2 to TRBJ2-3; D possibly corresponds to TRBD1 (6 bases). Germline V CDR1 and CDR2: SGHTA, FQGNSA. Trimming left V 5 bases short and J 2 bases short, with 14 bases between. The CDR3 contains 15 residues. The CDR3 nucleotides read TGTGCCAGCAGCCCAGGGGCAGGGCTCACAGATACGCAGTATTTT. Amino acid sequence: CASSPGAGLTDTQYF.

The genes are TRBV7-9 and TRBJ2-1; 14 nucleotides line up with TRBD2. The germline V gene encodes CDR1 SEHNR and CDR2 FQNEAQ (reference sequence). Unmatched junction bases numbered 8, after V lost 3 bases and J lost 10 bases. The CDR3 covers 16 residues. CDR3 region: CASSFDRTSGRTEQFF. Here the CDR3 DNA reads TGTGCCAGCAGCTTCGATCGGACTAGCGGGAGGACGGAGCAGTTCTTC. Filled out from reference TRBV7-9 and TRBJ2-1, the complete variable domain reads DTGVSQNPRHKITKRGQNVTFRCDPISEHNRLYWYRQTLGQGPEFLTYFQNEAQLEKSRLLSDRFSAERPKGSFSTLEIQRTEQGDSAMYLCASSFDRTSGRTEQFFGPGTRLTVL.

The chain carries TRBV24-1 and TRBJ1-1; D gene ambiguous. The CDR3 is 11 residues long. CDR1 is KGHDR and CDR2 is SFDVKD in the germline V gene. The V end lost 4 bases, the J end lost 8 bases, and 7 bases lay between the germline ends. CDR3 region: CATSDATEAFF. DNA for the CDR3: TGTGCCACCAGTGACGCCACGGAAGCTTTCTTT.

The V call is TRBV7-2, the J call TRBJ2-7; 7 nucleotides line up with TRBD2. CDR3 length: 16 amino acids. The V and J ends lost 1 base and 2 bases, in that order; junction bases with no gene match: 8. The germline V gene has CDR1 SGHTA and CDR2 FQGNSA. CDR3 sequence: CASSLGASGTPYEQYF. CDR3 in DNA: TGTGCCAGCAGCTTAGGTGCGAGCGGGACCCCCTACGAGCAGTACTTC.

The chain combines TRBV2 with TRBJ1-1; a possible D gene is TRBD1 (6 bases). Germline loops: CDR1 SNHLY, CDR2 FYNNEI. V shed 0 bases and J shed 5 bases, with 10 bases lying between them. This CDR3 comprises 14 residues. CDR3 coding DNA: TGTGCCAGCAGTGAAGCCCCAGGGGCGACTGAAGCTTTCTTT. As protein: CASSEAPGATEAFF.

The chain couples TRBV6-5 to TRBJ1-6; D might be TRBD1 (6 bases). V was trimmed by 5 bases and J by 7 bases, leaving 12 bases between them. Germline CDR1 is MNHEY and CDR2 is SVGAGI. CDR3 length: 14 amino acids. The CDR3 sequence is CASSTGSGNSPLHF. The CDR3 DNA sequence: TGTGCCAGCAGTACAGGGTCTGGAAATTCACCCCTCCACTTT.

The rearrangement links TRBV6-6 to TRBJ2-5; 8 bases match TRBD2. Per germline, CDR1 MNHNY and CDR2 SVGAGI (reference sequence). Germline trimming cut 6 bases from V and 3 bases from J; bases unmatched to any gene: 9. CDR3 size: 15 residues. CDR3 residues: CASRLLAVKEETQYF. The CDR3, as DNA: TGTGCCAGCAGGTTACTAGCGGTTAAAGAAGAGACCCAGTACTTC.

J is TRBJ1-3 and V is TRBV18; perhaps TRBD1 as D (6 bases). Germline loops: CDR1 KGHSH, CDR2 LQKENI. V lost 2 bases to trimming and J lost 4 bases, with 12 bases between them. The CDR3 covers 15 residues. CDR3 residues: CASSPTGASGNTIYF. CDR3 DNA: TGTGCCAGCTCACCAACGGGGGCATCGGGAAACACCATATATTTT.

The J gene is TRBJ2-1, the V gene TRBV14; 12 bases agree with TRBD2. Trimming at V came to 1 base and at J to 9 bases, leaving 4 bases not matched to a gene. The germline V gene encodes CDR1 SGHDN and CDR2 FVKESK. CDR3 size: 15 residues. DNA of the CDR3: TGTGCCAGCAGCCAAGTTACTAGCGGGAGGAGTGAGCAGTTCTTC. This translates into CASSQVTSGRSEQFF.

This chain connects TRBV19 to TRBJ1-1; D not certain. Germline V gene lookup returns CDR1 LNHDA and CDR2 SQIVND (reference sequence). Trimming cost V 5 bases and J 1 base, with 8 bases left between them. The CDR3 is 13 residues long. In DNA form, the CDR3 reads TGTGCCAGTAGTGGGGAGGGGAACACTGAAGCTTTCTTT. It codes for CASSGEGNTEAFF.

V usage is TRBV6-5 and J usage is TRBJ1-4; D possibly corresponds to TRBD1 (5 bases). This CDR3 is built from 14 residues. Per germline, CDR1 MNHEY and CDR2 SVGAGI. V was clipped by 6 bases and J by 3 bases, with 11 bases between them. The CDR3: CASRARAANEKLFF. CDR3 sequence (DNA): TGTGCCAGCAGGGCCAGGGCGGCTAATGAAAAACTGTTTTTT.

This chain uses TRBV29-1 with TRBJ1-2, with a weak D call TRBD1 (6 bases). Germline V gene lookup returns CDR1 SQVTM and CDR2 ANQGSEA. The CDR3 consists of 15 residues. V lost 7 bases and J lost 8, with 26 bases in between. The CDR3 nucleotides are TGCAGCGCTGGGGGTGGTAGGTCTGCGGGGGCCGGCTACACCTTC. As protein: CSAGGGRSAGAGYTF.

The chain uses TRBV5-6 and TRBJ2-5; 10 bases are a match to TRBD1. Per the germline V gene, CDR1 is SGHDT and CDR2 is YYEEEE. This CDR3 contains 14 residues. The V segment lost 3 bases and the J segment 2 bases; nucleotides outside the gene matches: 1. CDR3 amino acids: CASSWDRGQETQYF. Written as DNA, the CDR3 is TGTGCCAGCAGCTGGGACAGGGGACAAGAGACCCAGTACTTC.

The chain is built from TRBV25-1 and TRBJ2-2; tentative D call: TRBD1 (6 bases). This CDR3 has 14 amino acids. V lost 6 bases, J lost 6 bases, and 14 bases lay in between. CDR1 is MGHDK and CDR2 is SYGVNS in the germline V gene. CDR3 in amino acids: CASRWDTAAGELFF. DNA for the CDR3: TGTGCCAGCAGATGGGACACAGCGGCCGGGGAGCTGTTTTTT. Filled out from reference TRBV25-1 and TRBJ2-2, the complete variable domain reads EADIYQTPRYLVIGTGKKITLECSQTMGHDKMYWYQQDPGMELHLIHYSYGVNSTEKGDLSSESTVSRIRTEHFPLTLESARPSHTSQYLCASRWDTAAGELFFGEGSRLTVL.

This clone turned up a few times. The chain links TRBV9 to TRBJ2-1, with 11 bases fitting TRBD2. Germline CDR1 is SGDLS and CDR2 is YYNGEE. This CDR3 is 16 amino acids long. Trimming cost V 4 bases and J 9 bases; bases outside gene matches: 12. As DNA, the CDR3 is TGTGCCAGCAGCTCCGATACTAGCGGGAGTAAAGGTGAGCAGTTCTTC. Protein: CASSSDTSGSKGEQFF. Full variable domain (outside the CDR3, taken from reference TRBV9 and TRBJ2-1): DSGVTQTPKHLITATGQRVTLRCSPRSGDLSVYWYQQSLDQGLQFLIQYYNGEERAKGNILERFSAQQFPDLHSELNLSSLELGDSALYFCASSSDTSGSKGEQFFGPGTRLTVL.

This clone has a handful of counts. The rearrangement uses TRBV24-1 and TRBJ2-2; D unclear. The germline gives CDR1 KGHDR, CDR2 SFDVKD. This CDR3 spans 14 amino acids. With 5 bases removed from V and 2 bases from J, the gap between germline ends came to 8 bases. This CDR3 reads CATSAPPNTGELFF. CDR3 nucleotide sequence: TGTGCCACCAGTGCTCCACCTAACACCGGGGAGCTGTTTTTT.

J is TRBJ2-3 and V is TRBV5-1, with D unclear. Per germline, CDR1 SGHRS and CDR2 YFSETQ. V lost 4 bases to trimming and J lost 0 bases, with 9 bases between them. This CDR3 contains 14 residues. The CDR3 coding sequence is TGCGCCAGCAGCGTAGGTCTTAGCACAGATACGCAGTATTTT. This gives the protein CASSVGLSTDTQYF. Drawing the rest from reference TRBV5-1 and TRBJ2-3, the complete variable domain is KAGVTQTPRYLIKTRGQQVTLSCSPISGHRSVSWYQQTPGQGLQFLFEYFSETQRNKGNFPGRFSGRQFSNSRSEMNVSTLELGDSALYLCASSVGLSTDTQYFGPGTRLTVL.

The chain employs TRBV4-1 and TRBJ1-1, with D perhaps TRBD1 (5 bases). The CDR3 covers 15 residues. Germline assignment: CDR1 MGHRA and CDR2 YSYEKL. Trimming left V 1 base short and J 7 bases short, with 16 bases between. CDR3 sequence reads: CASSQVGTAGGEAFF. The CDR3 region has the DNA TGCGCCAGCAGCCAAGTAGGGACTGCTGGTGGTGAAGCTTTCTTT.

The CDR3 region has the DNA TGCGCCAGCAGCTCTAAGGCAGGGTTGTCCGGGGAGCTGTTTTTT. As protein: CASSSKAGLSGELFF. The rearrangement links TRBV5-1 to TRBJ2-2; D may be TRBD1 (5 bases). V lost 3 bases to trimming and J lost 6 bases, with 15 bases between them. CDR3 length: 15 residues. CDR1 SGHRS and CDR2 YFSETQ come from the germline V gene.